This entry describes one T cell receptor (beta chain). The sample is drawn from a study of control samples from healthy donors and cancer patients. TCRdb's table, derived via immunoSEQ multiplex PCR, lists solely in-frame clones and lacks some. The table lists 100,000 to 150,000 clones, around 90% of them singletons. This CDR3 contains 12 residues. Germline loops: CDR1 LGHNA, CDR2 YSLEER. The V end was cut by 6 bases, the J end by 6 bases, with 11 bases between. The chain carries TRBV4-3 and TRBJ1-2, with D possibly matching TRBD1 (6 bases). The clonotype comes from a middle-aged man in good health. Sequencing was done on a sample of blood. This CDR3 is CASSDRRNGYTF. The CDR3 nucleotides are TGCGCCAGCAGTGACAGGAGGAATGGCTACACCTTC.